These T cell receptor beta chains were read from a single sample in a study of patients with pleural tuberculosis. MiXCR, applied by TCRdb to the reads, yields one record per CDR3 protein. The sample records approximately 50,000 distinct CDR3 sequences, around 7% being singletons. Source of these receptors: a human donor with pleural tuberculosis. Both conserved end residues are part of each CDR3. A D gene is named only where the DNA matches it firmly. For some rows the clone size is stated as once, few or many, or as a class when expanded; others skip it.

TRBV6-9,many,-,TRBJ2-1,CASSRRTHRRNEQFF,TGTGCCAGCAGTCGTAGGACACACCGACGGAATGAGCAGTTCTTC
TRBV12-3/TRBV12-4,many,TRBD1,TRBJ2-5,CASSPGQEDYRETQYF,TGTGCCAGCAGTCCCGGACAGGAAGACTATCGAGAGACCCAGTACTTC
TRBV28,many,TRBD1,TRBJ1-5,CASSFRTGPHF,TGTGCCAGCAGTTTCCGGACAGGGCCGCATTTT
TRBV21-1,many,-,TRBJ2-1,CASSYFLAGVFHEQFF,TGTGCCAGCAGCTATTTCTTGGCGGGAGTCTTCCATGAGCAGTTCTTC
TRBV20-1,many,-,TRBJ2-3,CSAEDSGTRSTDTQYF,TGCAGTGCTGAGGATTCCGGGACACGGAGCACAGATACGCAGTATTTT
TRBV20-1,many,-,TRBJ2-3,CSARDLGSASSTDTQYF,TGCAGTGCTAGAGATCTGGGTAGCGCCTCTAGCACAGATACGCAGTATTTT
TRBV19,many,-,TRBJ1-2,CASSRGDGTNYGYTF,TGTGCCAGTAGCAGGGGAGACGGGACCAACTATGGCTACACCTTC
TRBV15,many,TRBD1,TRBJ1-1,CATSSRTGRAFF,TGTGCCACCAGCTCCCGGACAGGGAGAGCTTTCTTT
TRBV27,many,-,TRBJ1-6,CASSLGYNSPLHF,TGTGCCAGCAGTTTGGGTTATAATTCACCCCTCCACTTT
TRBV20-1,many,-,TRBJ1-5,CSARKQEGSNQPQHF,TGCAGTGCCAGAAAACAGGAGGGGAGCAATCAGCCCCAGCATTTT
TRBV20-1,many,-,TRBJ2-1,CSASLSGYNEQFF,TGCAGTGCTAGTCTTAGTGGCTACAATGAGCAGTTCTTC
TRBV2,many,-,TRBJ1-2,CASRNRASVNYGYTF,TGTGCCAGCAGGAACCGGGCCTCGGTCAACTATGGCTACACCTTC
TRBV4-1,few,-,TRBJ2-3,CASSQASDADTQYF,TGCGCCAGCAGCCAAGCAAGCGACGCAGATACGCAGTATTTT
TRBV10-3,-,-,TRBJ2-2,CAISAVAGTGELFF,TGTGCCATCAGTGCAGTAGCCGGGACCGGGGAGCTGTTTTTT
TRBV20-1,many,TRBD1,TRBJ2-2,CSARDLLYRGGELFF,TGCAGTGCTAGAGACCTCCTTTACAGGGGTGGGGAGCTGTTTTTT
TRBV12-3/TRBV12-4,many,-,TRBJ2-2,CASSLVPTIGNTGELFF,TGTGCCAGCAGTTTGGTTCCCACTATCGGCAACACCGGGGAGCTGTTTTTT
TRBV2,many,TRBD1,TRBJ1-5,CASSEMARDRDQPQHF,TGTGCCAGCAGTGAAATGGCCCGGGACAGAGATCAGCCCCAGCATTTT
TRBV4-2,many,-,TRBJ1-1,CASSLDRRRTEAFF,TGTGCCAGCAGCCTGGATCGTAGGCGCACTGAAGCTTTCTTT
TRBV24-1,many,-,TRBJ1-2,CATSQQGRRYTF,TGTGCCACCAGTCAACAGGGACGGCGCTACACCTTC
TRBV20-1,many,-,TRBJ1-5,CSATRAGNQPQHF,TGCAGTGCTACCAGGGCGGGCAATCAGCCCCAGCATTTT
TRBV20-1,many,-,TRBJ1-2,CSARDLGILGYTF,TGCAGTGCTAGAGATCTTGGAATCCTTGGCTACACCTTC
TRBV28,many,-,TRBJ2-3,CASSLLRGDTQYF,TGTGCCAGCAGCCTACTACGGGGAGATACGCAGTATTTT
TRBV2,many,-,TRBJ2-2,CASSPEHTGELFF,TGTGCCAGCAGTCCGGAGCACACCGGGGAGCTGTTTTTT
TRBV20-1,many,TRBD1,TRBJ1-6,CSARPTGIGSPLHF,TGCAGTGCTAGACCGACAGGGATTGGTTCACCCCTCCACTTT
TRBV11-2,few,-,TRBJ2-5,CASSKRGEETQYF,TGTGCCAGCAGTAAGAGGGGGGAGGAGACCCAGTACTTC
TRBV10-3,few,TRBD1,TRBJ2-4,CAISPGQGEGKNIQYF,TGTGCCATCAGTCCGGGACAGGGGGAAGGCAAAAACATTCAGTACTTC
TRBV29-1,few,-,TRBJ1-5,CSVQGPGSNQPQHF,TGCAGCGTTCAGGGGCCGGGGAGCAATCAGCCCCAGCATTTT
TRBV20-1,-,TRBD2,TRBJ2-5,CSASSLPAGVGETQYF,TGCAGTGCTAGCTCACTCCCAGCGGGAGTGGGGGAGACCCAGTACTTC
TRBV6-1,many,-,TRBJ1-2,CASRIRQLYGYTF,TGTGCCAGCAGAATAAGGCAGCTCTATGGCTACACCTTC
TRBV29-1,once,TRBD1,TRBJ2-7,CSVDQGAYEQYF,TGCAGCGTTGACCAGGGGGCTTACGAGCAGTACTTC
TRBV5-1,many,-,TRBJ1-6,CASRAEGGSPLHF,TGCGCCAGCAGAGCTGAGGGGGGGTCACCCCTCCACTTT
TRBV11-2,many,TRBD1,TRBJ1-1,CASSIWDSTEAFF,TGTGCCAGCAGCATCTGGGACAGCACTGAAGCTTTCTTT
TRBV28,many,-,TRBJ1-2,CASEAGQLYGYTF,TGTGCCAGCGAGGCGGGCCAACTTTATGGCTACACCTTC
TRBV20-1,many,TRBD1,TRBJ1-6,CSARVGRGYTYNSPLHF,TGCAGTGCTAGAGTCGGCAGGGGGTACACCTATAATTCACCCCTCCACTTT
TRBV12-3/TRBV12-4,-,TRBD1,TRBJ2-1,CASIPGQGGEQFF,TGTGCCAGCATCCCGGGACAGGGAGGCGAGCAGTTCTTC
TRBV20-1,many,-,TRBJ2-1,CSARDCCPPSSYNEQFF,TGCAGTGCTAGAGATTGTTGCCCCCCGAGCTCCTACAATGAGCAGTTCTTC
TRBV11-2,many,-,TRBJ2-3,CASSLVASRGEQYF,TGTGCCAGCAGCTTAGTGGCCTCCCGGGGCGAGCAGTATTTT
TRBV10-3,many,-,TRBJ1-5,CAIRDGVSNQPQHF,TGTGCCATCAGGGACGGAGTTAGCAATCAGCCCCAGCATTTT